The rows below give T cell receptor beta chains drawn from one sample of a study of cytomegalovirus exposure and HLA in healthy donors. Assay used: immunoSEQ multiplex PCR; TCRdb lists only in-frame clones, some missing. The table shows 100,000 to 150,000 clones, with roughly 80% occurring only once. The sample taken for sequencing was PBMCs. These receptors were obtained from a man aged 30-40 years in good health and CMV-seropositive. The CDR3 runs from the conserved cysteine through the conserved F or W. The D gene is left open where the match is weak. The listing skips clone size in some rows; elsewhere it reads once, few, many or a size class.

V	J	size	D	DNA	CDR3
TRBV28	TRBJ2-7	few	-	TGTGCCAGCAGTTTAAGAAGGTTGGAGGGGCCGGAGCAGTACTTC	CASSLRRLEGPEQYF
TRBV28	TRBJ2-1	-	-	TGTGCCAGCAGTCCCTTGGCGGGTGAGCAGTTCTTC	CASSPLAGEQFF
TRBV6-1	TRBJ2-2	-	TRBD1	TGTGCCAGCGGGAACAGGGGGCTGGACACCGGGGAGCTGTTTTTT	CASGNRGLDTGELFF
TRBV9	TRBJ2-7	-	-	TGTGCCAGCAGCGTAACCCCAGGCTACGAGCAGTACTTC	CASSVTPGYEQYF
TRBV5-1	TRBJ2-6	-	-	TGCGCCAGCAGCCCCGAGTTGCTTGGGGCCAACGTCCTGACTTTC	CASSPELLGANVLTF
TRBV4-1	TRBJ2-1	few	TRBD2	TGCGCCAGCAGCCAAGAGGAGAGCGGGGGGGCGTTCGAGCAGTTCTTC	CASSQEESGGAFEQFF
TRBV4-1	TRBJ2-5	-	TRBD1	TGCGCCAGCAGCCCGAGGACAGGGCAGCAGACCCAGTACTTC	CASSPRTGQQTQYF
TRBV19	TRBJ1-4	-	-	TGTGCCAGTAGTACCCGGGTCCAAATCAACCTAGGTGAAAAACTGTTTTTT	CASSTRVQINLGEKLFF
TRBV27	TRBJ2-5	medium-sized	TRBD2	TGTGCCAGCAGTCCATCCGGGACTAGTATACAAGAGACCCAGTACTTC	CASSPSGTSIQETQYF
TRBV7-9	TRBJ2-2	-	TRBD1	TGTGCCAGCGCCGGGACAGGGAGCACCGGGGAGCTGTTTTTT	CASAGTGSTGELFF
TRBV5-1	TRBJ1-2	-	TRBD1	TGCGCCAGCAGCTCGGGACAGGGGCTTGGCTACACCTTC	CASSSGQGLGYTF
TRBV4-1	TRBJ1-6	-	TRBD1	TGCGCCAGCAGCCAGGCGGGACAGTCAAATTCACCCCTCCACTTT	CASSQAGQSNSPLHF
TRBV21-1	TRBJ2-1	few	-	TGTGCCAGCAGCAGAATCCGGGACAGGGGGCGGGAGCAGTTCTTC	CASSRIRDRGREQFF
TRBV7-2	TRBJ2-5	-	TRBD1	TGTGCCAGCAGCGCCCGGACAGGGGCGTTGGAGACCCAGTACTTC	CASSARTGALETQYF
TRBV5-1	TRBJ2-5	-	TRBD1	TGCGCCAGCAGCTTTACAGGGGACACCGGCGGGTATGAGACCCAGTACTTC	CASSFTGDTGGYETQYF
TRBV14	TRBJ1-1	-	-	TGTGCCAGCAGCCAAGTTGACAGCAGCCCGAACACTGAAGCTTTCTTT	CASSQVDSSPNTEAFF
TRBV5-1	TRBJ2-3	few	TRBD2	TGCGCCAGCAGCCTTTGGACTAGCGGGTCGCACACAGATACGCAGTATTTT	CASSLWTSGSHTDTQYF
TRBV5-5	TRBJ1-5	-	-	TGTGCCAGCACATCGGAGGTAAATAGCAATCAGCCCCAGCATTTT	CASTSEVNSNQPQHF
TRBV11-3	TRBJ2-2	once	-	TGTGCCAGCAGCTCCTGGGGAGGAGAGGCCGGGGAGCTGTTTTTT	CASSSWGGEAGELFF
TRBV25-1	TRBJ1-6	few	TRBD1	TGTGCCAGCAGTCCTCGGGACAGGGTCTATAATTCACCCCTCCACTTT	CASSPRDRVYNSPLHF
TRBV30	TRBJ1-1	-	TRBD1	TGTGCCTGGAGTAAGGGACAGGGGAACACTGAAGCTTTCTTT	CAWSKGQGNTEAFF
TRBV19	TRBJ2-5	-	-	TGTGCCAGTAGTATTACAGGGTTGGAGACCCAGTACTTC	CASSITGLETQYF
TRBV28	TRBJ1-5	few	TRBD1	TGTGCCAGCAGCCTTGGACAGGGCCATCAGCCCCAGCATTTT	CASSLGQGHQPQHF
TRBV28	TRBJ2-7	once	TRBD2	TGTGCCAGCAGCCCGGGGGGGGCCTATTACGAGCAGTACTTC	CASSPGGAYYEQYF
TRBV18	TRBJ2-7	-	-	TGTGCCAGCTCACCAGACAGATACTACGAGCAGTACTTC	CASSPDRYYEQYF
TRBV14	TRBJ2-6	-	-	TGTGCCAGCAGCCAACGTCCCGGGACTTGTTTC	CASSQRPGTCF